One and the same sample provided the 29 T cell receptor beta chains below, sequenced in a study of shared clonotypes between healthy human individuals. Clones were read by immunoSEQ multiplex PCR, and TCRdb kept only the in-frame ones, dropping some. The sample holds about 2.4 million clones, more than 85% seen once. Specimen: naive CD4+ T cells from PBMCs. The subset is: CD45RA+ positively selected. The receptors come from a man aged 18 to 29 in good health. Some clones in this sample may be carry-over from other donors' samples.

Points on this clone: The same CDR3 is also encoded by other DNA sequences in this sample. The rearrangement joins TRBV18 to TRBJ1-1, with D possibly being TRBD1 (5 bases). The CDR3 runs to 15 residues. Germline V gives CDR1 KGHSH, CDR2 LQKENI. Trimming left V 0 bases short and J 4 bases short, with 12 bases between. Written as DNA, the CDR3 is TGTGCCAGCTCACCACCGGGGCAGGGCGGCACTGAAGCTTTCTTT. It codes for CASSPPGQGGTEAFF.

The chain links TRBV19 to TRBJ1-2, with D unresolved. CDR3 length equals 14 residues. Germline CDR1 reads LNHDA; CDR2 reads SQIVND (reference sequence). Trimming shortened V by 0 bases and J by 8 bases, and 13 bases separated the two germline ends. CDR3 amino acids: CASSIDASRGGYTF. CDR3 sequence (DNA): TGTGCCAGTAGTATAGATGCGTCCCGAGGGGGCTACACCTTC.

The CDR3 spells CASSHYLRTGPNSNQPQHF. The CDR3 DNA is TGCGCCAGCAGCCATTACCTCCGGACAGGGCCAAATAGCAATCAGCCCCAGCATTTT. The rearrangement links TRBV4-1 to TRBJ1-5; 8 nucleotides line up with TRBD1. This CDR3 has 19 residues. In germline, CDR1 is MGHRA, CDR2 YSYEKL. The V and J ends lost 3 bases and 0 bases, in that order; junction bases with no gene match: 13.

The chain couples TRBV7-8 to TRBJ2-7; no clear D. Trimming left V 1 base short and J 3 bases short, with 10 bases between. The CDR3 is 14 residues long. Germline CDR1 and CDR2: SGHVS and FQNEAQ. CDR3 protein: CASSLESPFYEQYF. The CDR3 DNA reads TGTGCCAGCAGCTTAGAGTCCCCATTCTACGAGCAGTACTTC.

The CDR3 here is CASSSQLGLALTGELFF. The CDR3 DNA reads as TGTGCCAGCAGTTCCCAATTGGGACTAGCATTAACCGGGGAGCTGTTTTTT. The chain uses TRBV28 and TRBJ2-2; 9 positions match TRBD2. V trimming: 4 bases; J trimming: 5 bases; junction bases outside the gene matches: 11. The CDR3 is 17 residues long. Germline V lookup: CDR1 MDHEN, CDR2 SYDVKM. The full variable domain, completed using reference TRBV28 and TRBJ2-2, is DVKVTQSSRYLVKRTGEKVFLECVQDMDHENMFWYRQDPGLGLRLIYFSYDVKMKEKGDIPEGYSVSREKKERFSLILESASTNQTSMYLCASSSQLGLALTGELFFGEGSRLTVL.

The chain has TRBV5-6 and TRBJ1-5; the D gene is possibly TRBD1 (5 bases). Per the germline V gene, CDR1 is SGHDT and CDR2 is YYEEEE. The CDR3 has 13 residues. V shed 4 bases and J shed 4 bases, with 9 bases lying between them. The CDR3 coding sequence is TGTGCCAGCAGCCGGGGGAAAAATCAGCCCCAGCATTTT. It encodes CASSRGKNQPQHF.

This clone was counted a few times. The rearrangement joins TRBV30 to TRBJ1-2; D ambiguous. V was cut by 3 bases and J by 4 bases, with 9 bases left in between. Per germline, CDR1 GTSNPN and CDR2 SVGIG (reference sequence). CDR3 length: 12 amino acids. The CDR3 region is CAWRQTSYGYTF. The CDR3 DNA is TGTGCCTGGAGACAGACTTCCTATGGCTACACCTTC.

The J gene is TRBJ1-1, the V gene TRBV18; 7 bases match TRBD1. The CDR3 runs 13 residues. The germline V gene has CDR1 KGHSH and CDR2 LQKENI. Losses at the gene ends were 6 bases for V and 5 bases for J; bases not matched to a gene: 6. The CDR3 here is CASSGRGRTEAFF. The CDR3 nucleotides are TGTGCCAGCTCGGGCAGGGGGAGGACTGAAGCTTTCTTT.

V usage is TRBV12-2 and J usage is TRBJ2-2; whether TRBD2, the table's D call, matches the DNA was not checked. TRBV12-2 is reported as a pseudogene. The CDR3 contains 15 residues. DNA of the CDR3: TGTGCAAGTCGCTCGCGGGGTCGGGAAACCGGGGAGCTGTTTTTT. It is translated as CASRSRGRETGELFF.

V gene TRBV5-1 combines with J gene TRBJ2-7; D possibly uses TRBD1 or TRBD2 (5 bases each). Germline values: CDR1 SGHRS, CDR2 YFSETQ. Between the trimmed V and J ends, which lost 2 bases and 0 bases, there was a span of 9 bases. The length of the CDR3 is 14 residues. The CDR3 DNA reads as TGCGCCAGCAGCTTTTCCGGGGCCTCCTACGAGCAGTACTTC. This gives the protein CASSFSGASYEQYF. Full variable domain (rest looked up from reference TRBV5-1 and TRBJ2-7): KAGVTQTPRYLIKTRGQQVTLSCSPISGHRSVSWYQQTPGQGLQFLFEYFSETQRNKGNFPGRFSGRQFSNSRSEMNVSTLELGDSALYLCASSFSGASYEQYFGPGTRLTVT.

This chain joins TRBV14 and TRBJ2-2; weak D call: TRBD1 (5 bases). The length of the CDR3 is 17 residues. Germline values: CDR1 SGHDN, CDR2 FVKESK. The germline V and J ends were trimmed by 2 bases and 8 bases, with 21 bases remaining between them. The CDR3 coding sequence is TGTGCCAGCAGCCAACTACCCCCGACAGATCCCAAGGGGGAGCTGTTTTTT. Amino acid sequence: CASSQLPPTDPKGELFF.

The chain carries TRBV6-1 and TRBJ2-7, with TRBD2 identical over 8 bases. V dropped 7 bases and J dropped 2; count of bases not matched to a gene: 7. The CDR3 is 14 residues long. Per the germline V gene, CDR1 is MNHNS and CDR2 is SASEGT. CDR3: CASTPAGVTYEQYF. The CDR3 bases are TGTGCCAGCACCCCAGCGGGAGTGACCTACGAGCAGTACTTC.

The chain employs TRBV10-3 and TRBJ1-3; D not certain. V was shortened by 6 bases and J by 4 bases, with 16 bases between the two germline ends. The CDR3 is 15 residues long. The germline V gene encodes CDR1 ENHRY and CDR2 SYGVKD. CDR3 nucleotide sequence: TGTGCCATCAGCCCCGGTCCCTCGGCAGGAAACACCATATATTTT. It codes for CAISPGPSAGNTIYF.

The rearrangement joins TRBV29-1 to TRBJ2-5, with 7 bases aligning to TRBD2. CDR1 SQVTM and CDR2 ANQGSEA come from the germline V gene. V shed 6 bases and J 1 base; nucleotides not matched to a gene: 5. CDR3 size: 13 residues. Written as DNA, the CDR3 is TGCAGCGTCGCGACTAGCCCCCAAGAGACCCAGTACTTC. This sequence encodes CSVATSPQETQYF.

The chain combines TRBV27 with TRBJ2-3; 10 bases are shared with TRBD1. The CDR3 is 14 residues long. The V and J ends lost 6 bases and 3 bases, in that order; junction bases with no gene match: 3. Germline V gene lookup returns CDR1 MNHEY and CDR2 SMNVEV (reference sequence). The CDR3: CASRRQGATDTQYF. In nucleotides, the CDR3 is TGTGCCAGCAGACGACAGGGGGCGACAGATACGCAGTATTTT.

The gene calls are TRBV5-1 and TRBJ2-3, with TRBD2 matching 8 bases. The CDR3 has 17 amino acids. In germline, CDR1 is SGHRS, CDR2 YFSETQ. Unmatched junction bases numbered 11, after V lost 4 bases and J lost 1 base. The CDR3 reads CASSTTGLAYGTDTQYF. The CDR3 coding sequence is TGCGCCAGCAGCACTACCGGACTAGCTTACGGCACAGATACGCAGTATTTT.

The chain couples TRBV19 to TRBJ2-2; 9 nucleotides align to TRBD2. V lost 3 bases to trimming and J lost 6 bases; unmatched junction nucleotides: 8. In germline, CDR1 is LNHDA, CDR2 SQIVND (reference sequence). CDR3 length: 16 amino acids. Written as DNA, the CDR3 is TGTGCCAGTAGTATTTACAGCGGGAGGTTGGCCGGGGAGCTGTTTTTT. Its protein product is CASSIYSGRLAGELFF.

V is TRBV6-5 and J is TRBJ2-7; D may be TRBD2 (5 bases). Trimming shortened V by 7 bases and J by 6 bases, and 16 bases separated the two germline ends. The length of the CDR3 is 13 residues. CDR1 is MNHEY and CDR2 is SVGAGI in the germline V gene. The CDR3 DNA reads TGTGCCAGCACCCAACTAGTGGGTCGCGAGCAGTACTTC. Translated: CASTQLVGREQYF.

The DNA of the CDR3 is TGCGCCAGCAGCCAAGTGGGGTGGCGACCGCGGGAAGACGAGCAGTACTTC. This gives the protein CASSQVGWRPREDEQYF. This chain links TRBV4-1 with TRBJ2-7; D perhaps matches TRBD2 (6 bases). V was clipped by 1 base and J by 5 bases, with 21 bases between them. There are 17 residues in the CDR3. Germline lookup yields CDR1 MGHRA and CDR2 YSYEKL.

The chain uses TRBV13 and TRBJ2-1; 9 bases are a match to TRBD2. Germline assignment: CDR1 PRHDT and CDR2 FYEKMQ (reference sequence). V lost 1 base, J lost 4 bases, and 5 bases stayed unmatched. This CDR3 has 16 amino acids. The CDR3 bases are TGTGCCAGCAGCTTAGCCACCAGCGGGGGGTACAATGAGCAGTTCTTC. This translates into CASSLATSGGYNEQFF.

The chain is built from TRBV11-2 and TRBJ2-3; 7 nucleotides line up with TRBD1. The CDR3 is 13 amino acids. Germline CDR1 is SGHAT and CDR2 is FQNNGV. V was pared by 5 bases and J by 4 bases, with 3 bases of the junction left unmatched. The CDR3 sequence: CASSTGVPDTQYF. CDR3 bases: TGTGCCAGCAGCACAGGGGTTCCAGATACGCAGTATTTT.

The chain combines TRBV5-1 with TRBJ1-2; perhaps TRBD1 as D (6 bases). V lost 4 bases and J lost 5, with 15 bases in between. The CDR3 sequence is 14 residues long. Germline CDR1 SGHRS, CDR2 YFSETQ. The CDR3 DNA sequence: TGCGCCAGCAGCGGGGGCGGGGTATTATATGGCTACACCTTC. It codes for CASSGGGVLYGYTF.

V gene TRBV27 combines with J gene TRBJ2-2; 7 bases are shared with TRBD2. Germline CDR1 and CDR2: MNHEY and SMNVEV (reference sequence). This CDR3 has 16 amino acids. The V segment lost 3 bases and the J segment 4 bases; nucleotides outside the gene matches: 8. CDR3 sequence: CASSFEGGPVTGELFF. The CDR3 DNA is TGTGCCAGCAGTTTTGAGGGAGGGCCGGTCACCGGGGAGCTGTTTTTT.

The rearrangement joins TRBV7-2 to TRBJ2-5, with D unclear. CDR3 length equals 12 residues. The V gene's germline CDR1 is SGHTA and CDR2 FQGNSA. Trimming removed 2 bases from V and 3 bases from J, with 4 bases in between. CDR3 region: CASSLSEETQYF. Written as DNA, the CDR3 is TGTGCCAGCAGCTTATCAGAAGAGACCCAGTACTTC.

V usage is TRBV7-9 and J usage is TRBJ2-7; D gene uncertain. V was trimmed by 5 bases and J by 4 bases, leaving 9 bases between them. CDR1 SEHNR and CDR2 FQNEAQ come from the germline V gene (reference sequence). The CDR3 loop spans 12 amino acids. The CDR3 reads CASSREAYEQYF. DNA for the CDR3: TGTGCCAGCAGCCGCGAAGCATACGAGCAGTACTTC.

This chain uses TRBV5-1 with TRBJ2-3; D tentatively reads TRBD1 or TRBD2 (5 bases each). The CDR3 length is 14 residues. Germline V gene sequence: CDR1 SGHRS, CDR2 YFSETQ. Trimming pared 4 bases from V and 4 bases from J, leaving 13 bases between. Written as DNA, the CDR3 is TGCGCCAGCAGCGGGAGCCAGGGTCCAGATACGCAGTATTTT. This encodes CASSGSQGPDTQYF.

The chain employs TRBV6-6 and TRBJ2-7; the D is unclear. Per germline, CDR1 MNHNY and CDR2 SVGAGI (reference sequence). V was shortened by 6 bases and J by 6 bases, with 12 bases between the two germline ends. The CDR3 loop spans 12 amino acids. In DNA, the CDR3 is TGTGCCAGCAGCCCACCGAGGCGCGAGCAGTACTTC. Translation gives CASSPPRREQYF.

A note on this clone: Other DNA sequences in the same sample also yield this CDR3. The chain links TRBV6-6 to TRBJ2-7; 11 positions agree with TRBD1. Germline V gene sequence: CDR1 MNHNY, CDR2 SVGAGI (reference sequence). CDR3 size: 14 residues. V shed 6 bases and J 2 bases; nucleotides not matched to a gene: 3. In nucleotides, the CDR3 is TGTGCCAGCAGCTCGGGACAGGGGGCCTACGAGCAGTACTTC. This gives the protein CASSSGQGAYEQYF.

This chain joins TRBV5-1 and TRBJ2-2; tentative D call: TRBD1 (6 bases). Germline assignment: CDR1 SGHRS and CDR2 YFSETQ. The CDR3 has 14 amino acids. The germline V and J ends were trimmed by 4 bases and 3 bases, with 10 bases remaining between them. The CDR3 spells CASSRDTHTGELFF. DNA for the CDR3: TGCGCCAGCAGCCGGGACACCCACACCGGGGAGCTGTTTTTT.